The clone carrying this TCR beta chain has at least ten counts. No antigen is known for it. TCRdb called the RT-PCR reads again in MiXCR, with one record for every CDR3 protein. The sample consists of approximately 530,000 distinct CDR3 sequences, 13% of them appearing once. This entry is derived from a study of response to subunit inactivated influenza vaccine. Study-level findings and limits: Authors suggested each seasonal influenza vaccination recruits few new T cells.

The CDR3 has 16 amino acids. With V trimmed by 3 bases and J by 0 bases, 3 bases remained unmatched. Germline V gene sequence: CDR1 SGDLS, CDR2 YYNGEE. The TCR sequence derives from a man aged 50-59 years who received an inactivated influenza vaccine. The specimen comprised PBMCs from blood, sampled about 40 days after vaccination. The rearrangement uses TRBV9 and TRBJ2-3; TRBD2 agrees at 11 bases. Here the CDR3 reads CASSGLAGGSTDTQYF. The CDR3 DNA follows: TGTGCCAGCAGCGGATTAGCGGGAGGGAGCACAGATACGCAGTATTTT.